This TCR beta chain derives from a study of cytomegalovirus exposure and HLA in healthy donors. General observations from the study: The finding came from a later analysis; first-cohort TCR clusters tended to co-occur in the 120 or so validation repertoires.

The CDR3 is made up of 17 amino acids. Trimming took 4 bases from V and 5 from J, leaving 22 bases between them. The V gene's germline CDR1 is SGDLS and CDR2 YYNGEE. Repertoires were generated with immunoSEQ multiplex PCR, while TCRdb's copy carries only in-frame clones and drops some. Seen here are approximately 60,000 clones, about 92% observed once, and the top ten hold around 5.8%. Regarding this clone: What it recognizes is unknown.

The chain employs TRBV9 and TRBJ2-4; perhaps TRBD1 as D (5 bases). Sequencing was done on a sample of PBMCs. The receptor's source is a woman between 18 and 29 years old in good health and CMV-seronegative. The CDR3 bases are TGTGCCAGCAGCCCCGGACGCCTAGACAGATGGGAAAACATTCAGTACTTC. It is translated as CASSPGRLDRWENIQYF.